Included here is one TCR beta chain sequence, with context. The data were obtained in a study of blood T cell repertoires in COVID-19. Study background: There were acute and convalescent COVID-19 samples, and they came from the United States, Italy and Spain. The analysed material was cDNA or gDNA that came from T cells, B-cell-depleted T cells, or PBMCs.

CDR1 and CDR2 (germline): LGHDT, YNNKEL (reference sequence). This CDR3 comprises 15 residues. The V gene end was trimmed by 2 bases and the J gene end by 9 bases; junction bases not matched to a gene: 8. In the original workflow: How many nucleated cells were present was estimated from reference gene primer amplification. Clones were sequenced by immunoSEQ multiplex PCR, and TCRdb holds only the in-frame ones, with some missing. V, J and clone size derive from that table, while D and trimming were established from the DNA sequence. The sample has about 87,000 clones; around 87% are singletons. Input material: peripheral blood. The receptor was isolated from a man aged 35 to 55 with acute or convalescent COVID-19. The V gene is TRBV3-1 (or the pseudogene TRBV3-2), the J gene TRBJ2-1, with 9 bases that match TRBD2. The CDR3 loop reads CASSQNSGRSGEQFF. As DNA, the CDR3 is TGTGCCAGCAGCCAAAATAGCGGGAGATCGGGTGAGCAGTTCTTC.